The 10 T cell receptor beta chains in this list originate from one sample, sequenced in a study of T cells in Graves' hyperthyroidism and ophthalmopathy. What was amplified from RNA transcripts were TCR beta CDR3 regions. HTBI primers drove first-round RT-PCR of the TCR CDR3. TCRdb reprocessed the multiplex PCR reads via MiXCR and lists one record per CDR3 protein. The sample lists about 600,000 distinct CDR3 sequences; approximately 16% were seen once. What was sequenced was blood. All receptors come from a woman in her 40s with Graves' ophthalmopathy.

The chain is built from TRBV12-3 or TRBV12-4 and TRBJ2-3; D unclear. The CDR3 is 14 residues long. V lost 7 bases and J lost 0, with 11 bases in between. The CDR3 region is CASTPPSSTDTQYF. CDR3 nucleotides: TGTGCCAGCACCCCGCCCTCTAGCACAGATACGCAGTATTTT.

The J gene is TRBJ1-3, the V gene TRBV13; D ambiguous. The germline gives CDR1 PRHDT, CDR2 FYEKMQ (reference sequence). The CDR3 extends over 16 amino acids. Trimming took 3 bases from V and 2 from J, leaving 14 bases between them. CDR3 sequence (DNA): TGTGCCAGCAGCTTCGGGATCGGGGAGGCTGGAAACACCATATATTTT. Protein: CASSFGIGEAGNTIYF. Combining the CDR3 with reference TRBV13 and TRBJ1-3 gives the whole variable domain AAGVIQSPRHLIKEKRETATLKCYPIPRHDTVYWYQQGPGQDPQFLISFYEKMQSDKGSIPDRFSAQQFSDYHSELNMSSLELGDSALYFCASSFGIGEAGNTIYFGEGSWLTVV.

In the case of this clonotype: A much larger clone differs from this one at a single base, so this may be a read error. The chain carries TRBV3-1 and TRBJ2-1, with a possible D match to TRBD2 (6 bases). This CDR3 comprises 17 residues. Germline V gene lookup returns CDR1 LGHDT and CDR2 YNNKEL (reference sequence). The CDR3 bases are TGTGCCGGCAGCCAAGAACCTGACGGGAGAACCAACAATGAGCAGTTCTTC. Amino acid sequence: CAGSQEPDGRTNNEQFF.

The CDR3 region is CASGPADRANSPLHF. The CDR3 region has the DNA TGTGCCAGCGGCCCGGCGGACAGGGCTAATTCACCCCTCCACTTT. The J gene is TRBJ1-6, the V gene TRBV7-9; 8 bases match TRBD1. V dropped 8 bases and J dropped 6; count of bases not matched to a gene: 9. From germline, CDR1 is SEHNR and CDR2 FQNEAQ (reference sequence). The CDR3 sequence is 15 residues long.

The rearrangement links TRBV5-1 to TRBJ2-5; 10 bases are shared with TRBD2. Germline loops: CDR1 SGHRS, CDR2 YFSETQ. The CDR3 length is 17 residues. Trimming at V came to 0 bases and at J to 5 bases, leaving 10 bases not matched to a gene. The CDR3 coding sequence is TGCGCCAGCAGCTTGGCCGGGCTAGCGGGAGTTCGGGAGACCCAGTACTTC. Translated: CASSLAGLAGVRETQYF.

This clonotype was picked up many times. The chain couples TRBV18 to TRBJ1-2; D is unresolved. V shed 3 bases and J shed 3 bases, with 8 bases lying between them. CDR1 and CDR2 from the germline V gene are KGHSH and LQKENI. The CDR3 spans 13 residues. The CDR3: CASSPLLDYGYTF. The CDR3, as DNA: TGTGCCAGCTCACCCTTGTTGGACTATGGCTACACCTTC.

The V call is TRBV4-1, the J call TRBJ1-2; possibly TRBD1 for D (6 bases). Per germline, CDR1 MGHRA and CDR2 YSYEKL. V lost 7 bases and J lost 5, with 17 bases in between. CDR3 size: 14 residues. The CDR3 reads CASNRPGANYGYTF. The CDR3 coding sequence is TGCGCCAGCAACCGGCCGGGGGCGAATTATGGCTACACCTTC.

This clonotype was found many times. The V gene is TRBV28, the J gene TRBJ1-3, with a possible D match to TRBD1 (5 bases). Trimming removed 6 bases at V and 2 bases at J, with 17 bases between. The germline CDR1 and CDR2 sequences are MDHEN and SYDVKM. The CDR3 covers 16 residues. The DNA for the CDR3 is TGTGCCAGCAGCCTTCGAGTCCAGGGACCTGGAAACACCATATATTTT. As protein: CASSLRVQGPGNTIYF.

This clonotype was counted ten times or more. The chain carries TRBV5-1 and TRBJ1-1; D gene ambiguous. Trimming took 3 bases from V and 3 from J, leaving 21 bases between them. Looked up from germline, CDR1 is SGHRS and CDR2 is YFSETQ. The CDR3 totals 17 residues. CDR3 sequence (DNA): TGCGCCAGCAGCTGGACCCCGGACCCGGGAGAATACACTGAAGCTTTCTTT. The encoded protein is CASSWTPDPGEYTEAFF. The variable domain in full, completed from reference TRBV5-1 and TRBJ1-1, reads KAGVTQTPRYLIKTRGQQVTLSCSPISGHRSVSWYQQTPGQGLQFLFEYFSETQRNKGNFPGRFSGRQFSNSRSEMNVSTLELGDSALYLCASSWTPDPGEYTEAFFGQGTRLTVV.

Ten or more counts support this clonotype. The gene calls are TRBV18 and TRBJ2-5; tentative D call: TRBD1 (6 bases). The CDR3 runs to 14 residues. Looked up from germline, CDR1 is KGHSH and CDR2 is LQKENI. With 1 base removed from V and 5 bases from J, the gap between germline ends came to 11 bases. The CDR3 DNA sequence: TGTGCCAGCTCACCACTTGGACAGCCGGAGACCCAGTACTTC. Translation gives CASSPLGQPETQYF.